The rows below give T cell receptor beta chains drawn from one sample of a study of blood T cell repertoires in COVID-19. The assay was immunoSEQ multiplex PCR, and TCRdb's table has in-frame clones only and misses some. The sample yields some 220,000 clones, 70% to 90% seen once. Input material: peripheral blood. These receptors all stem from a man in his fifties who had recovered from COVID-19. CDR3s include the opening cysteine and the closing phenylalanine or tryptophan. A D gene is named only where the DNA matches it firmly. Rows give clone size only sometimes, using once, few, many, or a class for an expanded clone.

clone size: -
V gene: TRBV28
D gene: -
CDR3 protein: CASSPRGRLGETQYF

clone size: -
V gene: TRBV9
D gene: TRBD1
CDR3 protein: CASSVVGDRAGELFF

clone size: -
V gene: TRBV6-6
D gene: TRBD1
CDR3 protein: CASRGTGWNEKLFF

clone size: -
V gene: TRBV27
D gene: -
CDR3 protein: CASSFRRQSRPDTEAFF

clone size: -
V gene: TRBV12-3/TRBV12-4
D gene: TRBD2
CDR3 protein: CASTSGNSYEQYF

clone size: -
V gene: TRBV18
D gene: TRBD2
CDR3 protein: CASSLQRDGSYEQYF

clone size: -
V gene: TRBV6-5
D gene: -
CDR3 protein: CASSPDSYGYTF

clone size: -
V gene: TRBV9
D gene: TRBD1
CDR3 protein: CASSPLDRYEQYF

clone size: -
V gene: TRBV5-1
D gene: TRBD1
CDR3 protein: CASSSGQVITDTQYF

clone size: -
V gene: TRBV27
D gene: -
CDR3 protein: CASSRLGVSGANVLTF

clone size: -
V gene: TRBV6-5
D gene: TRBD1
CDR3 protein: CASSYSGRGRTEAFF

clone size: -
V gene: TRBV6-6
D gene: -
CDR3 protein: CASSQTSQGEQFF

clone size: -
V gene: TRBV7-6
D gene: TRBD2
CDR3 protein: CASSLGLAGGSGANVLTF

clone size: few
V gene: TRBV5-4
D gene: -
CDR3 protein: CASSSSVGEQFF

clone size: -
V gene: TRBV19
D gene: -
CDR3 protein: CASSKRQAYGYTF

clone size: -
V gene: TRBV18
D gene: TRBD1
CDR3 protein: CASSPGQGSNTGELFF

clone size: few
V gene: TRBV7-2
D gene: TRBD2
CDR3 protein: CASSSRTSGRARREQYF

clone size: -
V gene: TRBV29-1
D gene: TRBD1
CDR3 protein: CSVRDRMGNTEAFF

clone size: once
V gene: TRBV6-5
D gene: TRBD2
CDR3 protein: CASRRLAGATDTQYF

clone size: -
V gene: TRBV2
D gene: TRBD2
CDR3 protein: CASRLTSGVTYNEQFF

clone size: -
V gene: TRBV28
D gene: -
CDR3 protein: CASSSPVAASYNEQFF

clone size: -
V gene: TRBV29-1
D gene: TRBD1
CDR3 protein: CSVGDRTINEQFF

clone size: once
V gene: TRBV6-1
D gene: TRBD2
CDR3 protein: CASSEWASGSSFIFTGELFF

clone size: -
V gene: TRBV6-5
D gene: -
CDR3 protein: CASALLPPRDTQYF

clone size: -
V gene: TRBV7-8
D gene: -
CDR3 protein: CASSFPSRGTQYF

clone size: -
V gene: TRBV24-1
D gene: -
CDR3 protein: CATSDFDRKTDTQYF

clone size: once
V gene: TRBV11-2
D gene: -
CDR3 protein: CASSLSGSYNEQFF

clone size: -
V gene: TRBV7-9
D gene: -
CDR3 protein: CASSLGQAFYGYTF

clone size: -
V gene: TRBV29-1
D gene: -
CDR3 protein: CSVERGFDGYTF

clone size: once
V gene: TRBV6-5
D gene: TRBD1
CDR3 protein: CASSYGQGTLETQYF

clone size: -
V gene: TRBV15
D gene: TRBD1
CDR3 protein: CATSSGTGGLTEAFF

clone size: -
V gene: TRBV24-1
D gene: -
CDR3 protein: CATSDPRSSTDTQYF

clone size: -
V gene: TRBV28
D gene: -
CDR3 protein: CASSALDRDTEAFF

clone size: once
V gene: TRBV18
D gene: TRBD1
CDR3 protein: CASSPRVRGSQETQYF

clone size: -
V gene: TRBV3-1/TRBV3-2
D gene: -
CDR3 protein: CASSHTQGFEQYF